This TCR beta chain was found in a study of T cell responses to AZD1222 COVID-19 vaccine (dated by TCRdb to about 2021). Study-level background: A total of 230 to 250 trial participants underwent TCR sequencing, of whom 207 received two doses of AZD1222 and 26 received two doses of the MenACWY control vaccine. Trial participants were enrolled by age into 18-55, 56-69 and 70-plus year subgroups, with approximately 150, 28 and 58 TCR-sequenced participants respectively. Overall study outcomes, separate from this receptor: Participants were mostly white British and included more females than males, and it was suggested by the authors that clonal diversity may have been underestimated. After two AZD1222 doses, both the breadth and the depth of spike-specific TCRs were significantly higher than at day 0 and than in MenACWY recipients. Reportedly, almost half of the unique spike-specific TCRs recognized epitopes lying outside the regions that are mutated in the B.1.351 and B.1.1.7 variants. Because no samples from the day 14 peak response were available, repertoires could be characterized only after the peak T cell response. Conclusions about previously exposed vaccinees are limited, since just five or six AZD1222 recipients were seropositive for SARS-CoV-2 at baseline. In the small 56-69-year group, the increase in depth fell short of significance, most likely because of low power. Vaccine-associated CD4 TCRs spanned the whole spike protein, with dominant responses in regions 160-218 and 743-854.

Reading the germline V gene gives CDR1 MDHEN and CDR2 SYDVKM. The CDR3 contains 14 residues, cysteine and phenylalanine counted. The CDR3 DNA has 42 bases and is translated from base 1. V drops 3 bases and J drops 8 bases, leaving 17 bases in between. The CDR3 regions of human TCRbeta chains were analyzed by immunosequencing. In the authors' own workflow: Repertoire TCRs were checked for matches against a reference library of SARS-CoV-2-specific TCRs that had been generated using the MIRA antigen-specificity platform. Breadth was defined as the fraction of unique TCRs that were SARS-CoV-2-associated, and depth was defined as the fraction of total T cells that were SARS-CoV-2-associated. Using the MIRA data, each spike-specific TCR was mapped to the spike region that the TCR reacts to and placed in a CD4 or CD8 class. Log10-transformed breadth and depth values were compared by one-way ANOVA with Sidak's multiple comparisons tests. The table comes from immuneACCESS by way of TCRdb, which keeps in-frame sequences with V and J called. Part of the clones is missing from these tables; in studies checked, under half for an unresolved V gene and the rest for unknown reasons. V, J and clone size are those of that table, while D and trimming were read from the DNA. The sample contains over 95,000 clones, roughly 92% of them found a single time. Jointly, the top ten make up about 9% of the sample.

The intended sense of this specimen's time point label: about 28 days (+/-7) after the second vaccine dose. AZD1222 recipients with second doses at about 4 weeks or about 12 weeks were pooled, because spike-specific TCR depth and breadth did not differ between schedules. Vaccinee samples were obtained from the UK trials COV001 and COV002, which included a single-blind randomized controlled phase 2/3 trial of AZD1222 (ChAdOx1 nCoV-19) in healthy adults. Trial participant PBMC samples were collected at day 0 and day 28 after the second dose for TCRbeta chain sequencing. About this clone: Its specific antigen is unknown. No much larger clone is present one base from it, and per-base qualities are unavailable.

Rearrangement joined TRBV28 to TRBJ2-7, and the D gene may be TRBD2, 6 bases matching. The specimen comprised peripheral blood, sampled 28 days after the second AZD1222 dose. This clonotype was obtained from an adult who received the AZD1222 COVID-19 vaccine. The nucleotide sequence is TGTGCCAGCAGTTTGGCGGGAACCCTACGGAAGCAGTACTTC. Translation gives CASSLAGTLRKQYF.